This T cell receptor (beta chain) was sequenced during a study of blood T cells in healthy people across ages (dated by TCRdb to the mid-2010s). Background for the entire study: In model experiments, template switching captured roughly one uniquely barcoded TCR beta cDNA molecule for every two T cells. Age-related changes in TCR beta repertoire diversity were measured in the study by deep sequencing normalized with unique cDNA molecular identifiers. The donors were split into four age groups: young (average 16 years), middle-aged (roughly 42), aged (about 62) and long-lived (roughly 86). To avoid experimental bias, donors of different ages were randomly spread across the sequencing lanes. Using the same blood draw, the study looked at two additional independent replicas of 1 million unique cDNA reads for two donors, one aged 18 to 30 and the other aged 80 or older. Study-wide conclusions, independent of this receptor: The long-lived group showed more naive CD4+ T cells, fewer expanded clones and increased TCR diversity than the aged group, suggesting age selection. The percentage of naive T cells measured by flow cytometry correlated strongly with observed TCR beta diversity. Since profiling was done on bulk unsorted PBMCs, naive and antigen-experienced compartments could not be conclusively compared. As age increased, observed TCR beta diversity per million T cells dropped in a roughly linear way, and a significant reduction was already evident by age about 36. Estimates of total diversity based on one million sequenced T cells were considered lower bounds and underestimates. Because donor CMV infection status was unknown, age-related changes in expanded clonotypes were potentially confounded.

Many counts were recorded for this clonotype. No antigen is known for it. Base-call qualities are not available, and no considerably larger clone is one nucleotide away. The library came from 5' RACE. Sequencing instrument: Illumina HiSeq 2500. The second PCR ran for roughly 6 to 11 cycles and used a J-beta primer mix along with a sample-barcoded 5' primer. A unique molecular identifier was introduced onto each TCR beta cDNA molecule by a template-switch 5' adaptor carrying 12 random nucleotides. At least 3 million CDR3-containing paired-end reads were obtained from each sample. The Mint cDNA synthesis kit, primed by a TRBC-specific oligonucleotide, was used to synthesize first-strand cDNA from all RNA. After uracil-DNA glycosylase treatment, a first 18-cycle PCR used universal primers M1SS and BC2_uni_R on all cDNA. Per the authors' processing: For normalization, 1 million high-quality reads, each with a distinct molecular identifier, were randomly selected from each sample. Instead of being binned into consensus sequences, reads with shared molecular identifiers were discarded. MiTCR, set to a Q25 quality threshold and the strictest error-elimination algorithm, was used for CDR3 identification, clonotype clustering and error correction. A nonparametric unseen species model with Euler transformation was used to estimate a lower bound on total TCR beta diversity. The public sequencing data were trimmed at Q25 with fastp and processed into clonotypes with MiXCR by TCRdb, which kept only in-frame beta chains. Merged by CDR3 protein, the rows form single entries marked with the most common genes and DNA. The V and J calls here are based on TCRdb, not the publication. This sample lists 700,000 to 950,000 distinct CDR3 sequences; roughly 44% were detected once. About 20% of the sample is held by the ten biggest clonotypes.

The 39 donors, aged 6 to 90 years, were systemically healthy Caucasian individuals from Russia. Each donor gave 8.5 to 10 milliliters of peripheral blood, collected into EDTA-treated Vacutainer tubes. Ficoll-Paque density-gradient centrifugation was used to isolate PBMCs, with at least 7 million per sample. Total RNA, at least 6 micrograms per sample, was extracted from PBMCs with Trizol reagent. For every donor, flow cytometry on a PBMC aliquot measured the percentage of naive CD45RAhigh/CD27high T cells. There are 17 amino acids in the CDR3, from cysteine to phenylalanine inclusive. Left in the record is the CDR3 DNA by itself, 51 bases read in frame from the first base. Here V drops 3 bases and J drops 3 bases, and the junction holds 12 bases not matched to any gene. CDR1 and CDR2 are read off the germline V gene as SGHRS and YFSETQ.

Sequenced input: blood. The V and J segments used are TRBV5-1 and TRBJ2-1; the central 7 bases match TRBD2. This TCR derives from a woman aged 60-70 years in good health. The nucleotide sequence is TGCGCCAGCAGCTGGCCGGGGGGAGGGGAGATCTACAATGAGCAGTTCTTC. The translation is CASSWPGGGEIYNEQFF.